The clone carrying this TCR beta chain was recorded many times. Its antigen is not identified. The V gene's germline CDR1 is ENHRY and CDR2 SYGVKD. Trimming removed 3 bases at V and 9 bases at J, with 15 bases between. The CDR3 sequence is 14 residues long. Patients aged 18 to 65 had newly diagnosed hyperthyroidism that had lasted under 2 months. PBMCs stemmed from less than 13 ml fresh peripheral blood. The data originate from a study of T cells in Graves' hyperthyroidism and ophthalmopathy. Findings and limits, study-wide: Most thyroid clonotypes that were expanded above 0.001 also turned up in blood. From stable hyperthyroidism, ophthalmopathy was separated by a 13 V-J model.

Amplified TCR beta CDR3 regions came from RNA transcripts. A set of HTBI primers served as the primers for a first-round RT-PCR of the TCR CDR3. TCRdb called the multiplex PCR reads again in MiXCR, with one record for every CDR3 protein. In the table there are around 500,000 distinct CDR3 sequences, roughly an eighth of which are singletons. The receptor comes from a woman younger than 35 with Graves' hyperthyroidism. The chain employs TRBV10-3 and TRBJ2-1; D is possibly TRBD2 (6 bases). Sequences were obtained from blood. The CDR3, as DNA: TGTGCCATCAGTGAATGGGACTCGAACGCTGAGCAGTTCTTC. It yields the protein CAISEWDSNAEQFF.